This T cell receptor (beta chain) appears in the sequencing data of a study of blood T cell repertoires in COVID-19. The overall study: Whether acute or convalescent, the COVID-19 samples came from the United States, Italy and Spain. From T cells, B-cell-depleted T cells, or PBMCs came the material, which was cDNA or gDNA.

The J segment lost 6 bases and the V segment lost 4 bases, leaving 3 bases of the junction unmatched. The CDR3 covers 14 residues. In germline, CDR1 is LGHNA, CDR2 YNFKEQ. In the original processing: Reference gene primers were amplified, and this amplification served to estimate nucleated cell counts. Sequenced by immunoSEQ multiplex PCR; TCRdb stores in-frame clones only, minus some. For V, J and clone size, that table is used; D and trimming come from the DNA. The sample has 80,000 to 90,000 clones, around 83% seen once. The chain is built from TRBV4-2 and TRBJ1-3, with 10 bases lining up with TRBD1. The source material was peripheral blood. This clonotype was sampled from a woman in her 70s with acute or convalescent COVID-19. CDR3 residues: CASSLGTGENTIYF. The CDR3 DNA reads TGTGCCAGCAGCCTTGGGACAGGGGAAAACACCATATATTTT.